Following are 9 T cell receptor beta chains from one sample sequenced in a study of OX40 agonist ivuxolimab in advanced cancers. Data came from immunoSEQ multiplex PCR; TCRdb stores just in-frame clones and leaves some out. The table has about 81,000 clones, 88% seen once. The source material was CD4+ or CD8+ T cells sorted from blood, sampled in a trial of the OX40 agonist ivuxolimab. The source of these receptors is an adult with an advanced solid tumor such as melanoma, head and neck, liver or kidney cancer.

This chain's CDR3 is CASSPQGQGLAGELFF. CDR3 DNA: TGCGCCAGCAGCCCCCAGGGACAGGGTCTTGCCGGGGAGCTGTTTTTT. This chain connects TRBV4-1 to TRBJ2-2; TRBD1 matches at 9 bases. The length of the CDR3 is 16 residues. V lost 4 bases, J lost 6 bases, and 9 bases stayed unmatched. Germline CDR1 and CDR2: MGHRA and YSYEKL.

This chain links TRBV30 with TRBJ2-2; weak D call: TRBD1 (6 bases). CDR1 and CDR2 (germline): GTSNPN, SVGIG (reference sequence). This CDR3 is 15 amino acids long. Trimming took off 2 bases at V and 4 bases at J, with 14 bases between the two ends. The CDR3 sequence is CAWSFRGGLTGELFF. As DNA, the CDR3 is TGTGCCTGGAGTTTCCGTGGGGGCCTCACCGGGGAGCTGTTTTTT.

The gene calls are TRBV5-1 and TRBJ2-2; D is undetermined. CDR3 length: 15 residues. Germline V gives CDR1 SGHRS, CDR2 YFSETQ. V lost 4 bases and J lost 3, with 13 bases in between. CDR3 bases: TGCGCCAGCAGCCGGGCCTATGGGTACACCGGGGAGCTGTTTTTT. Amino acids: CASSRAYGYTGELFF.

The chain has TRBV18 and TRBJ2-2; D is uncertain. Trimming took off 1 base at V and 1 base at J, with 4 bases between the two ends. CDR3 length equals 14 residues. CDR1 is KGHSH and CDR2 is LQKENI in the germline V gene. The CDR3 DNA is TGTGCCAGCTCACCACAGGGGAACACCGGGGAGCTGTTTTTT. Amino acid sequence: CASSPQGNTGELFF. Supplemented by reference TRBV18 and TRBJ2-2, the full variable domain reads NAGVMQNPRHLVRRRGQEARLRCSPMKGHSHVYWYRQLPEEGLKFMVYLQKENIIDESGMPKERFSAEFPKEGPSILRIQQVVRGDSAAYFCASSPQGNTGELFFGEGSRLTVL.

The rearrangement joins TRBV18 to TRBJ2-3, with TRBD1 matching 7 bases. This CDR3 comprises 15 residues. Germline CDR1 is KGHSH and CDR2 is LQKENI. With 6 bases clipped from V and 1 base from J, the junction kept 7 bases outside the gene matches. The CDR3 region has the DNA TGTGCCAGCTCCCCCGTTCAGGGGGGCACAGATACGCAGTATTTT. It translates to CASSPVQGGTDTQYF.

V gene TRBV2 combines with J gene TRBJ1-1; TRBD1 agrees at 9 bases. The CDR3 is 15 amino acids. Trimming at V came to 6 bases and at J to 6 bases, leaving 11 bases not matched to a gene. Germline V gene sequence: CDR1 SNHLY, CDR2 FYNNEI. Here the CDR3 DNA reads TGTGCCAGCAGGCGACCCGGACAGGGGCGAGCTGAAGCTTTCTTT. Its protein product is CASRRPGQGRAEAFF.

In DNA, the CDR3 is TGTGCCAGCAGCTTGAACCCTAGCGAAAAACTGTTTTTT. Translating gives CASSLNPSEKLFF. V usage is TRBV5-4 and J usage is TRBJ1-4; D is uncertain. Trimming removed 1 base at V and 8 bases at J, with 9 bases between. CDR3 length equals 13 residues. Looked up from germline, CDR1 is SGHNT and CDR2 is YYREEE (reference sequence).

V and J are TRBV5-5 and TRBJ1-5, with TRBD1 identical over 8 bases. Germline V CDR1 and CDR2: SGHKS, YYEKEE (reference sequence). The CDR3 is 16 amino acids. V gave up 0 bases and J gave up 6 bases; unmatched junction bases: 8. Here the CDR3 DNA reads TGTGCCAGCAGCTTGGATCAGGGGGCAACGACTCAGCCCCAGCATTTT. The encoded protein is CASSLDQGATTQPQHF.

This clone occurred a few times. The chain couples TRBV9 to TRBJ1-1; 9 bases map to TRBD1. The CDR3 spans 13 residues. Germline CDR1 and CDR2: SGDLS and YYNGEE. Losses at the gene ends were 4 bases for V and 4 bases for J; bases not matched to a gene: 2. CDR3 residues: CASSPTGGTEAFF. In DNA form, the CDR3 reads TGTGCCAGCAGCCCGACAGGGGGCACTGAAGCTTTCTTT.